This T cell receptor (beta chain) was observed in a study of cytomegalovirus exposure and HLA in healthy donors. Study in general: The same platform was used for the 90 to 150 validation repertoires as for the 666 first-cohort repertoires, as reported in a later analysis. Study-level results: A later analysis found first-cohort TCR clusters tended to co-occur in the 90 to 150 validation repertoires. Cytomegalovirus status was reportedly diagnosed by the classifier with high specificity and sensitivity. Confirmation in vitro established that three CMV-associated chains were specific for CMV antigens.

This CDR3 is 13 amino acids long. V was pared by 4 bases and J by 1 base, with 7 bases between. Germline V CDR1 and CDR2: SGHDN, FVKESK. The assay was immunoSEQ multiplex PCR, and TCRdb's table has in-frame clones only and misses some. The repertoire includes under 200,000 clones, approximately 96% of them detected once, and approximately 0.82% sits in the top ten. As concerns this clone: The antigen is undetermined.

Source material: PBMCs. The sequence was obtained from a woman between 18 and 30 years old in good health and CMV-seronegative. The chain links TRBV14 to TRBJ1-1; D gene ambiguous. The CDR3 loop is CASSLTANTEAFF. Here the CDR3 DNA reads TGTGCCAGCAGCCTTACAGCGAACACTGAAGCTTTCTTT. The whole variable domain, remainder taken from reference TRBV14 and TRBJ1-1, is EAGVTQFPSHSVIEKGQTVTLRCDPISGHDNLYWYRRVMGKEIKFLLHFVKESKQDESGMPNNRFLAERTGGTYSTLKVQPAELEDSGVYFCASSLTANTEAFFGQGTRLTVV.